The clone carrying this T cell receptor beta chain was detected ten times or more. Its matching antigen is unknown. These data come from a study of metastatic and nonmetastatic thyroid tumors. Findings and limits, study-wide: Significantly greater TCR beta diversity was reportedly found in malignant thyroid tumors than in benign nodules (in blood and tumor).

Ahead of thyroid surgery, no patient had received treatment of any kind. Germline V lookup: CDR1 MNHNS, CDR2 SASEGT. The V end lost 10 bases, the J end lost 2 bases, and 10 bases lay between the germline ends. The CDR3 consists of 12 residues. TCRdb recomputed clones from the PCR reads via MiXCR. The sample carries about 34,000 clones, approximately 17% recorded once. The genes are TRBV6-1 and TRBJ2-3, with D unresolved. Sequenced sample: blood. The receptor was derived from a female donor with papillary thyroid cancer or a benign thyroid nodule (not recorded which). Some clones in this sample may be carry-over from other donors' samples. The CDR3 loop reads CAMRSDTDTQYF. CDR3 DNA: TGTGCCATGCGATCCGACACAGATACGCAGTATTTT.